This paragraph covers one T cell receptor beta chain sequence. The antigen it binds to is not known. No qualities accompany the bases; no much larger clone lies one base away. Clipping removes 5 bases from V and 5 bases from J, with 3 as the unmatched junction base count. Counted from cysteine to phenylalanine, this CDR3 has 13 amino acids. Only CDR3 DNA remains: 39 bases, in frame from the first base. The meaning of the sample's time point label: about 28 days (+/-7) after the second vaccine dose. AZD1222 recipients whose second dose came at about 4 weeks and those whose second dose came at about 12 weeks were combined into one group, since spike-specific TCR depth and breadth did not differ between the two schedules. Vaccinee samples came from UK trials COV001 and COV002, including a single-blind randomized controlled phase 2/3 trial of AZD1222 (ChAdOx1 nCoV-19) in healthy adults. For TCRbeta chain sequencing, PBMC samples from trial participants were taken at day 0 and at day 28 after the second dose.

These data come from a study of T cell responses to AZD1222 COVID-19 vaccine (dated by TCRdb to about 2021). Study-wide context: A total of 230 to 250 trial participants underwent TCR sequencing, of whom under 220 had received two doses of AZD1222 and some 25 had received two doses of the MenACWY control vaccine. Trial participants were enrolled by age into subgroups of 18-55, 56-69 and 70-plus years, and about 150, 27 and 61 TCR-sequenced participants, respectively, were included in these subgroups.

The CDR3 regions of human TCRbeta chains were analyzed by immunosequencing. Under the source paper's analysis protocol: TCRs in the repertoires were matched against a reference library of SARS-CoV-2-specific TCRs that had been generated with the MIRA antigen-specificity platform. Breadth was defined as the fraction of unique TCRs that were SARS-CoV-2-associated. Depth was defined as the fraction of total T cells that were SARS-CoV-2-associated. Each spike-specific TCR was assigned to its reactive spike region and to a CD4 or CD8 class using the MIRA data. Log10-transformed breadth and depth values were compared by one-way ANOVA with Sidak's multiple comparisons tests. The table was pulled from immuneACCESS by TCRdb, which kept in-frame rearrangements only. Such tables lose some clones; where checked, under half of the loss comes from unresolved V genes, and the rest has no known cause. D and trimming come from the DNA, and the V and J calls and clone size come from that table. For this sample the table gives about 180,000 clones, of which 88% were detected only once. In total, the top ten clones hold around a tenth of the sample.

Results and caveats for the whole study, not just this receptor: Most participants were white British and females outnumbered males, and the authors suggested that clonal diversity may have been underestimated. Reportedly, close to half of the unique spike-specific TCRs recognized epitopes lying outside the regions that are mutated in the B.1.351 and B.1.1.7 variants. The whole spike protein was spanned by vaccine-associated CD4 TCRs, and dominant responses were seen in regions 160-218 and 743-854. In the small 56-69-year group, the increase in depth fell short of significance, most likely because of low power. Conclusions about previously exposed vaccinees are limited because only six or seven AZD1222 recipients were SARS-CoV-2 seropositive at baseline. After two AZD1222 doses, spike-specific TCR breadth and depth were significantly higher than at day 0 and than in MenACWY recipients. Because no day 14 peak-response samples were available, the repertoires could be characterized only after the peak T cell response.

The specimen was peripheral blood, collected 28 days after the second AZD1222 dose. This receptor was identified in an adult who received the AZD1222 COVID-19 vaccine. Recombination linked TRBV12-3 or TRBV12-4 to TRBJ2-1; the junction holds 7 bases that match TRBD1. The DNA sequence follows: TGTGCCAGCAGTGCCGGGACAGACAATGAGCAGTTCTTC. This yields the protein CASSAGTDNEQFF.